Listed here is a single T cell receptor beta chain. Its specificity is unknown. This sample was taken from a study of cytomegalovirus exposure and HLA in healthy donors. Use of 60 Vbeta and 13 Jbeta primers characterized the PCR. Clones were read by immunoSEQ multiplex PCR, and TCRdb kept only the in-frame ones, dropping some. The sample holds 45,000 to 65,000 clones, around four fifths seen once. General study points: For most TCR sequences rarity was the rule, although some public TCRs occurred in many donors.

This CDR3 is 13 amino acids long. Germline V gene sequence: CDR1 SEHNR, CDR2 FQNEAQ (reference sequence). The V end was cut by 1 base, the J end by 11 bases, with 14 bases between. The gene calls are TRBV7-9 and TRBJ1-1; unclear D gene. This sequence originates from a man aged 25 to 40 in good health and CMV-seronegative. The sequencing sample was made of PBMCs. The CDR3 is CASSLDQAAWAFF. CDR3 nucleotide sequence: TGTGCCAGCAGCTTAGATCAGGCAGCTTGGGCTTTCTTT.